The 8 T cell receptor beta chains below all came from one sample that was sequenced in a study of cytomegalovirus exposure and HLA in healthy donors. With 60 Vbeta and 13 Jbeta primers, the PCR was carried out. Here immunoSEQ multiplex PCR was the method, and the copy in TCRdb shows in-frame clones only, minus some. The sample lists more than 150,000 clones; 70% to 80% were seen once. The specimen sequenced was PBMCs. These receptors were collected from a man between 40 and 49 years old in good health and CMV-seronegative.

The CDR3 is CASSPGGGITDTQYF. As DNA, the CDR3 is TGTGCCAGCAGCCCCGGGGGGGGAATCACAGATACGCAGTATTTT. The chain links TRBV7-9 to TRBJ2-3; 8 bases fit TRBD2. Germline lookup yields CDR1 SEHNR and CDR2 FQNEAQ (reference sequence). V trimming: 5 bases; J trimming: 2 bases; junction bases outside the gene matches: 6. This CDR3 comprises 15 residues.

This clone came up many times. The chain has TRBV6-4 and TRBJ2-3; D possibly corresponds to TRBD2 (5 bases). Germline CDR1 MRHNA, CDR2 SNTAGT. CDR3 length: 14 residues. With 5 bases removed from V and 5 bases from J, the gap between germline ends came to 14 bases. The CDR3 loop reads CASSLAGDKDTQYF. CDR3 DNA sequence: TGTGCCAGCAGTCTAGCCGGAGATAAAGATACGCAGTATTTT.

This clone was counted a single time. The gene calls are TRBV28 and TRBJ1-4; 9 bases fit TRBD1. The germline CDR1 and CDR2 sequences are MDHEN and SYDVKM. The CDR3 has 14 amino acids. J lost 8 bases, V lost 6 bases, and 7 bases had no gene match. CDR3 region: CASSPGTGQEKLFF. CDR3 DNA: TGTGCCAGCAGCCCCGGGACAGGGCAAGAAAAACTGTTTTTT.

The chain employs TRBV7-9 and TRBJ1-2; TRBD1 aligns across 8 bases. V lost 5 bases, J lost 4 bases, and 15 bases stayed unmatched. Germline CDR1 SEHNR, CDR2 FQNEAQ (reference sequence). The CDR3 sequence is 17 residues long. CDR3 DNA: TGTGCCAGCAGCCCTCCGCGCCTGACAGGGGAAGGCTATGGCTACACCTTC. Translated, it gives CASSPPRLTGEGYGYTF.

The chain is built from TRBV18 and TRBJ1-2; TRBD1 matches 7 bases. V shed 6 bases, J shed 8 bases, and the junction held 12 bases outside the gene matches. CDR3 size: 14 residues. Germline V gives CDR1 KGHSH, CDR2 LQKENI. CDR3 nucleotide sequence: TGTGCCAGCTCCGGACGACAGGGCGAAGGGGGCTACACCTTC. It yields the protein CASSGRQGEGGYTF.

The rearrangement joins TRBV5-1 to TRBJ1-1; no definite D call. The CDR3 is 12 residues long. Trimming took off 4 bases at V and 7 bases at J, with 11 bases between the two ends. Germline V CDR1 and CDR2: SGHRS, YFSETQ. The CDR3 region has the DNA TGCGCCAGCAGCCCCTCGGGTATTGAAGCTTTCTTT. The encoded protein is CASSPSGIEAFF.

A note on this clone: Other DNA variants within this sample encode the same CDR3. This chain uses TRBV25-1 with TRBJ1-5; TRBD1 matches at 9 bases. The CDR3 is 16 residues long. CDR1 MGHDK and CDR2 SYGVNS come from the germline V gene. Germline trimming cut 4 bases from V and 2 bases from J; bases unmatched to any gene: 6. The CDR3 region is CASSGTGERGNQPQHF. CDR3 nucleotide sequence: TGTGCCAGCAGTGGGACAGGGGAAAGGGGCAATCAGCCCCAGCATTTT.

The rearrangement joins TRBV19 to TRBJ1-5; D ambiguous. Germline CDR1 reads LNHDA; CDR2 reads SQIVND (reference sequence). Trimming removed 3 bases from V and 0 bases from J, with 9 bases in between. The CDR3 covers 15 residues. The CDR3 is CASSIRRASNQPQHF. The CDR3 DNA reads as TGTGCCAGTAGTATCAGGCGCGCTAGCAATCAGCCCCAGCATTTT.